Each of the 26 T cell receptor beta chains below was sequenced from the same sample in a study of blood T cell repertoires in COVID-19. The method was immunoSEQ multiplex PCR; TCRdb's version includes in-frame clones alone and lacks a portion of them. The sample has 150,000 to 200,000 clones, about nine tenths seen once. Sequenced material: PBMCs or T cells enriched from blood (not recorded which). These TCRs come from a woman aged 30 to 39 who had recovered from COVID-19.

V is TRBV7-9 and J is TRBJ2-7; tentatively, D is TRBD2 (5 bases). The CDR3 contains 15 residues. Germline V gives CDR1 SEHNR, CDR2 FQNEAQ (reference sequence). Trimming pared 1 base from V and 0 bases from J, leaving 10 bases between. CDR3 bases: TGTGCCAGCAGCTTAGGAGGGCAGCTCTCCTACGAGCAGTACTTC. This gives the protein CASSLGGQLSYEQYF.

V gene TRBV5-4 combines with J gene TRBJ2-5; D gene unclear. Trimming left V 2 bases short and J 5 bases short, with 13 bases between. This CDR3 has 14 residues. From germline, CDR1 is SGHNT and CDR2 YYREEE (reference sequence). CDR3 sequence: CASSFDTLPETQYF. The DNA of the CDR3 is TGTGCCAGCAGCTTTGACACCCTCCCCGAGACCCAGTACTTC.

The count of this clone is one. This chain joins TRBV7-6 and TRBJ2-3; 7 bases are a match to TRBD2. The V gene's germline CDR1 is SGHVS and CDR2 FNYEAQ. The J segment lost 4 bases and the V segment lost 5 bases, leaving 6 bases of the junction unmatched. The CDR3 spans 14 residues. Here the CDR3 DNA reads TGTGCCAGCAGCCCTCGCGGGGGTCCAGATACGCAGTATTTT. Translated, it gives CASSPRGGPDTQYF.

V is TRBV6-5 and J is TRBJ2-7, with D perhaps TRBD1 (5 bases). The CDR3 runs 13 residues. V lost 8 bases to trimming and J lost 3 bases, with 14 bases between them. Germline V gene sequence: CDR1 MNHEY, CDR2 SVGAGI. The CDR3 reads CASLSDTSYEQYF. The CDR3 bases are TGTGCCAGCCTGTCGGACACCAGCTACGAGCAGTACTTC.

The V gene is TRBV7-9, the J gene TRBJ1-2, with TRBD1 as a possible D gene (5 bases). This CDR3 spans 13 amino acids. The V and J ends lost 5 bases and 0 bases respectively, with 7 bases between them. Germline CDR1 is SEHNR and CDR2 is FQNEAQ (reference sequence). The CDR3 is CASSGRANYGYTF. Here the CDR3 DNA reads TGTGCCAGCAGCGGCAGGGCTAACTATGGCTACACCTTC.

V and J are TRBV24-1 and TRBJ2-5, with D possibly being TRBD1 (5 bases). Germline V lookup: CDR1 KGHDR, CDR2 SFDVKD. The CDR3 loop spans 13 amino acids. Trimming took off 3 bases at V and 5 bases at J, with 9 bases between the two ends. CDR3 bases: TGTGCCACCAGTGATAGTGGGGCGGAGACCCAGTACTTC. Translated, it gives CATSDSGAETQYF.

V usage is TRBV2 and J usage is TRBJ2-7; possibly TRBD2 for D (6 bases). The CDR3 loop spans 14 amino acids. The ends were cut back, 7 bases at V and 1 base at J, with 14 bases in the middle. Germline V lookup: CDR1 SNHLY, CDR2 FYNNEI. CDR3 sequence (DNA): TGTGCCAGCAAAACGGGAGAGAAATCCTACGAGCAGTACTTC. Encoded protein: CASKTGEKSYEQYF.

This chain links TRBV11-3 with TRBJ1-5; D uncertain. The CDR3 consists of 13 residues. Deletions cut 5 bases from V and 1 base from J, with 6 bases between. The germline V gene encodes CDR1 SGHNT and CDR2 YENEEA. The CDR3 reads CASSPSSNQPQHF. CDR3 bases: TGTGCCAGCAGCCCTTCGAGCAATCAGCCCCAGCATTTT.

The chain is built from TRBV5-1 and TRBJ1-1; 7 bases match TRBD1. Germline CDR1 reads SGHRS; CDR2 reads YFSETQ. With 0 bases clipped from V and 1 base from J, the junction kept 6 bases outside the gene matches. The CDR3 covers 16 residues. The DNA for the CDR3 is TGCGCCAGCAGCTTGGGGGATAACAGGGGGAACACTGAAGCTTTCTTT. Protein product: CASSLGDNRGNTEAFF.

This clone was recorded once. The CDR3 nucleotides are TGTGCCAGCCGACCCTCTACCGGGACAGGGTGGACGGACGGGGAGCTGTTTTTT. This translates into CASRPSTGTGWTDGELFF. The rearrangement links TRBV18 to TRBJ2-2, with TRBD1 matching 9 bases. The CDR3 spans 18 residues. Losses at the gene ends were 8 bases for V and 7 bases for J; bases not matched to a gene: 20. The germline CDR1 and CDR2 sequences are KGHSH and LQKENI. The full variable domain, in which reference TRBV18 and TRBJ2-2 provide the parts outside the CDR3, is NAGVMQNPRHLVRRRGQEARLRCSPMKGHSHVYWYRQLPEEGLKFMVYLQKENIIDESGMPKERFSAEFPKEGPSILRIQQVVRGDSAAYFCASRPSTGTGWTDGELFFGEGSRLTVL.

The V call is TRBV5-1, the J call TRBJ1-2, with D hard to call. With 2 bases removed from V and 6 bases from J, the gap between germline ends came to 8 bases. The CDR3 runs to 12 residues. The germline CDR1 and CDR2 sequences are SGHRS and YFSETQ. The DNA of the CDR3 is TGCGCCAGCAGCTTAGAGGGAGATGGCTACACCTTC. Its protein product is CASSLEGDGYTF.

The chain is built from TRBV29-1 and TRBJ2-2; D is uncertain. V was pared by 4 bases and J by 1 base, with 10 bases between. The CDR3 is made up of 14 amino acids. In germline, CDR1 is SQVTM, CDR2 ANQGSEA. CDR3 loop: CSVALARNTGELFF. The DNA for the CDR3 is TGCAGCGTTGCGTTGGCTCGGAACACCGGGGAGCTGTTTTTT.

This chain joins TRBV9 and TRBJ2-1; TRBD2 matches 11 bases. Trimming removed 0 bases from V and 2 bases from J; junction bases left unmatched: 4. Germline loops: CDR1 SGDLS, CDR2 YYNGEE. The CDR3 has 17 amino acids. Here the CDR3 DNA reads TGTGCCAGCAGCGTAGGTCCTAGCGGGAGGCCCTACAATGAGCAGTTCTTC. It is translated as CASSVGPSGRPYNEQFF.

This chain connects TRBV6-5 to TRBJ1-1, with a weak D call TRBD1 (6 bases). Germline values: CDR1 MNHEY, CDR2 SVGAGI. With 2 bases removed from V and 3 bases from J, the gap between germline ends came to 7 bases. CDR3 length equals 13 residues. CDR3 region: CASSYQGHTEAFF. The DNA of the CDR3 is TGTGCCAGCAGTTACCAGGGGCACACTGAAGCTTTCTTT.

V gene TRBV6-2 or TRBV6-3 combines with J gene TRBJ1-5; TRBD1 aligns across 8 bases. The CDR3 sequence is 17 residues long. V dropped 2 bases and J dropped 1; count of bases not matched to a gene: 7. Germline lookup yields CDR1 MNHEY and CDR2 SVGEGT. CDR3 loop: CASSYGLRGLSNQPQHF. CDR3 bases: TGTGCCAGCAGTTACGGACTCAGGGGGCTAAGCAATCAGCCCCAGCATTTT.

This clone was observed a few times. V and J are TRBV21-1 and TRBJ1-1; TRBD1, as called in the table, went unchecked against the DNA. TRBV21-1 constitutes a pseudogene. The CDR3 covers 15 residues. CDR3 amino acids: CASSKGVSGKTEAFF. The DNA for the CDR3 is TGTGCCAGCAGCAAAGGAGTCTCAGGGAAGACTGAAGCTTTCTTT.

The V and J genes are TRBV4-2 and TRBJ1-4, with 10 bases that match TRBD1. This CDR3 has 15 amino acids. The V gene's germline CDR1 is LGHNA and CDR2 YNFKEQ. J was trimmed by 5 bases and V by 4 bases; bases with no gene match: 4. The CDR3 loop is CASSLRQGANEKLFF. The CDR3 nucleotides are TGTGCCAGCAGCCTCCGACAGGGGGCAAATGAAAAACTGTTTTTT.

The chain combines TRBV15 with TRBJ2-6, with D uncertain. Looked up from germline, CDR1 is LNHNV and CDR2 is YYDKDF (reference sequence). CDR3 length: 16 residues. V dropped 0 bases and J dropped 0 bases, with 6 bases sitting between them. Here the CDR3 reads CATSRDPGSGANVLTF. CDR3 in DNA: TGTGCCACCAGCAGAGACCCGGGCTCTGGGGCCAACGTCCTGACTTTC.

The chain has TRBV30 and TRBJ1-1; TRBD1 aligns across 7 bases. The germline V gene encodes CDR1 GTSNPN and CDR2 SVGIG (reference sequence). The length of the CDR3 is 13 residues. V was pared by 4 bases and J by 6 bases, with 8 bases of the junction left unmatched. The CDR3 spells CAWTIRQGPEAFF. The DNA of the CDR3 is TGTGCCTGGACTATCCGACAGGGCCCTGAAGCTTTCTTT. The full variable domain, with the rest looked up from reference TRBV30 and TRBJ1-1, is SQTIHQWPATLVQPVGSPLSLECTVEGTSNPNLYWYRQAAGRGLQLLFYSVGIGQISSEVPQNLSASRPQDRQFILSSKKLLLSDSGFYLCAWTIRQGPEAFFGQGTRLTVV.

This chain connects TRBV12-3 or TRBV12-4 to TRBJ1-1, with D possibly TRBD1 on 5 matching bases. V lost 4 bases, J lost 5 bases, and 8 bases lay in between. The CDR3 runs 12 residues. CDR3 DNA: TGTGCCAGCAGTTCAGGGTTTACTGAAGCTTTCTTT. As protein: CASSSGFTEAFF.

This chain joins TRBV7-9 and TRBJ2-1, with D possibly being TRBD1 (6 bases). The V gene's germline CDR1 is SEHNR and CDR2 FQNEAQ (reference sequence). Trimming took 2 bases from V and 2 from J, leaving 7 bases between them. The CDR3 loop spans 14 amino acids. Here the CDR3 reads CASSLQGPYNEQFF. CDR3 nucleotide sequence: TGTGCCAGCAGCTTACAGGGGCCCTACAATGAGCAGTTCTTC.

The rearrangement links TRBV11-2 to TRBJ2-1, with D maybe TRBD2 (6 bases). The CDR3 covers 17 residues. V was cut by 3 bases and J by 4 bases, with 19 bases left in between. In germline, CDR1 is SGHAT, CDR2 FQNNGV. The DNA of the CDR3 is TGTGCCAGCAGCTTCTTCAACGGGCGGGGAGATTACAATGAGCAGTTCTTC. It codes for CASSFFNGRGDYNEQFF.

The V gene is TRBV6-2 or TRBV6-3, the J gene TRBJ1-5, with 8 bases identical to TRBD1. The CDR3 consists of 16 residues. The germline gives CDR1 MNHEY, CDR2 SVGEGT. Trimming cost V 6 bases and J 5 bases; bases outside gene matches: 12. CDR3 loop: CASRPKGTGQDQPQHF. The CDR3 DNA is TGTGCCAGCAGGCCTAAGGGGACAGGACAGGATCAGCCCCAGCATTTT.

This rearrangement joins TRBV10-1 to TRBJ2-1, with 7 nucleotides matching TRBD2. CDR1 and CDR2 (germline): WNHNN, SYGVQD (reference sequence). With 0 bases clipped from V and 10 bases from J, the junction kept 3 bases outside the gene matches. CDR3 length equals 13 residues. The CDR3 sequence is CASSESKAGEQFF. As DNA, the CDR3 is TGCGCCAGCAGTGAGTCGAAAGCGGGGGAGCAGTTCTTC.

CDR3 region: CASSVMQGGTTEAFF. The CDR3 DNA sequence: TGTGCCAGCAGCGTAATGCAGGGAGGTACCACTGAAGCTTTCTTT. J is TRBJ1-1 and V is TRBV9; D may be TRBD1 (5 bases). Trimming shortened V by 1 base and J by 4 bases, and 14 bases separated the two germline ends. The CDR3 is 15 amino acids. Germline-derived CDR1 and CDR2 are SGDLS and YYNGEE.

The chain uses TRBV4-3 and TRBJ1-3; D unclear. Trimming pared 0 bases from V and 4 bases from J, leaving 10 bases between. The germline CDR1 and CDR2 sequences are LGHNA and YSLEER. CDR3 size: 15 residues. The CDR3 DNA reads TGCGCCAGCAGCCAAGATACGGGGAGAGGAAACACCATATATTTT. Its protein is CASSQDTGRGNTIYF.